This T cell receptor (beta chain) was found in a study of beta chain features in type 1 diabetes. This CDR3 comprises 12 residues. V was cut by 2 bases and J by 2 bases, with 6 bases left in between. Germline CDR1 is GTSNPN and CDR2 is SVGIG (reference sequence). The study reverse transcribed the entire isolated RNA, so it sequenced expressed TCRB transcripts. Regulatory, naive and central memory T cell samples averaged around 3.5 million reads. Some clones are missing from TCRdb's copy, which holds only in-frame ones; the method was immunoSEQ multiplex PCR. Altogether about 360,000 clones are present, about 12% being singletons, with the ten largest covering roughly 0.017%. A few counts support this clone.

This chain uses TRBV30 with TRBJ1-2; maybe TRBD1 (5 bases). Input material: naive CD4+ T cells from blood. The source of this sequence is a man aged 18 to 30 in good health. The CDR3 nucleotides read TGTGCCTGGAGTAGACAGAACTATGGCTACACCTTC. Translating gives CAWSRQNYGYTF.